These 8 T cell receptor beta chains came from one sample sequenced in a study of cytotoxic CD8 clonotypes in ibrutinib-treated CLL. This table comes from immunoSEQ multiplex PCR, and its TCRdb copy is limited to in-frame clones, with some not included. The sample consists of some 200,000 clones, over 55% of them appearing once. The source was PBMCs, collected after 24 months of ibrutinib treatment. Receptors originate from a human donor with chronic lymphocytic leukemia.

This rearrangement joins TRBV10-2 to TRBJ2-3, with D possibly being TRBD2 (6 bases). Trimming removed 2 bases at V and 0 bases at J, with 9 bases between. The CDR3 extends over 15 amino acids. Per the germline V gene, CDR1 is WSHSY and CDR2 is SAAADI. The CDR3 here is CASSETSPSTDTQYF. DNA for the CDR3: TGCGCCAGCAGTGAGACTAGCCCCAGCACAGATACGCAGTATTTT.

This sequence joins TRBV27 and TRBJ2-7, with 9 bases lining up with TRBD1. Germline V lookup: CDR1 MNHEY, CDR2 SMNVEV (reference sequence). Losses at the gene ends were 3 bases for V and 3 bases for J; bases not matched to a gene: 6. The CDR3 covers 15 residues. The CDR3 coding sequence is TGTGCCAGCAGTTTTTGGAGACAGGGGGGCTACGAGCAGTACTTC. It is translated as CASSFWRQGGYEQYF.

The sample holds one count of this clone. V is TRBV2 and J is TRBJ2-7; TRBD1 or TRBD2 may be the D gene (5 bases each). CDR3 size: 16 residues. Trimming removed 3 bases from V and 2 bases from J, with 17 bases in between. Germline V lookup: CDR1 SNHLY, CDR2 FYNNEI. DNA of the CDR3: TGTGCCAGCAGTGACCCCTTTTCGGGGCGCCCCTACGAGCAGTACTTC. As protein: CASSDPFSGRPYEQYF. Filled out from reference TRBV2 and TRBJ2-7, the complete variable domain reads EPEVTQTPSHQVTQMGQEVILRCVPISNHLYFYWYRQILGQKVEFLVSFYNNEISEKSEIFDDQFSVERPDGSNFTLKIRSTKLEDSAMYFCASSDPFSGRPYEQYFGPGTRLTVT.

The chain is built from TRBV19 and TRBJ1-5; D may be TRBD1 (6 bases). The CDR3 length is 16 residues. The V end was cut by 4 bases, the J end by 1 base, with 14 bases between. Germline V gene sequence: CDR1 LNHDA, CDR2 SQIVND (reference sequence). The CDR3 protein is CASSTNRAMSNQPQHF. The CDR3 DNA reads as TGTGCCAGTAGTACAAACAGGGCCATGAGCAATCAGCCCCAGCATTTT. The entire variable domain, with the rest obtained from reference TRBV19 and TRBJ1-5, is as follows: DGGITQSPKYLFRKEGQNVTLSCEQNLNHDAMYWYRQDPGQGLRLIYYSQIVNDFQKGDIAEGYSVSREKKESFPLTVTSAQKNPTAFYLCASSTNRAMSNQPQHFGDGTRLSIL.

V gene TRBV6-5 combines with J gene TRBJ2-2; D unresolved. Germline loops: CDR1 MNHEY, CDR2 SVGAGI. V was shortened by 8 bases and J by 6 bases, with 10 bases between the two germline ends. The length of the CDR3 is 12 residues. The CDR3 nucleotides read TGTGCCAGCGGGGTGGGCCCCGGGGAGCTGTTTTTT. It encodes CASGVGPGELFF.

The chain couples TRBV9 to TRBJ2-7; no definite D call. This CDR3 is 14 amino acids long. From germline, CDR1 is SGDLS and CDR2 YYNGEE. Trimming took off 4 bases at V and 1 base at J, with 12 bases between the two ends. Here the CDR3 reads CASSPPSESYEQYF. The CDR3 DNA is TGTGCCAGCAGCCCCCCCAGCGAATCCTACGAGCAGTACTTC.

The chain joins TRBV5-1 to TRBJ1-1; the D is unclear. The V end was cut by 2 bases, the J end by 11 bases, with 13 bases between. The CDR3 has 12 amino acids. Germline values: CDR1 SGHRS, CDR2 YFSETQ. In DNA form, the CDR3 reads TGCGCCAGCAGCTTTGATGGGGTAGTGGCTTTCTTT. This gives the protein CASSFDGVVAFF.

CDR3 loop: CASSLGFGGTAEAFF. The CDR3 DNA follows: TGTGCCAGCAGCTTAGGATTCGGGGGCACCGCTGAAGCTTTCTTT. The chain links TRBV7-9 to TRBJ1-1; D might be TRBD1 (6 bases). Germline assignment: CDR1 SEHNR and CDR2 FQNEAQ (reference sequence). V lost 1 base and J lost 6, with 15 bases in between. The CDR3 is 15 amino acids.